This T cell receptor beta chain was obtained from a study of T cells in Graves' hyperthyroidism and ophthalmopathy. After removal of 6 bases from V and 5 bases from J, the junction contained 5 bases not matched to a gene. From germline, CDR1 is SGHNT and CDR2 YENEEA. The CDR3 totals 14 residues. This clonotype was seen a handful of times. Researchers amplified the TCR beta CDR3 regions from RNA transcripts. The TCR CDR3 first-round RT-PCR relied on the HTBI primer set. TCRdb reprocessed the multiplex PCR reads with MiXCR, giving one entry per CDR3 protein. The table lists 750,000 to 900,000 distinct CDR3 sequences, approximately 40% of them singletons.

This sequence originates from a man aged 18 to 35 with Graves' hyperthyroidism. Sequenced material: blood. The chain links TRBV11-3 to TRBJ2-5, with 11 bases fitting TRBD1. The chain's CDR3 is CASSRTGGRETQYF. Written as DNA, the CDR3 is TGTGCCAGCAGTCGGACAGGGGGCCGGGAGACCCAGTACTTC.